The source of this T cell receptor (beta chain) is a study of T-cell reconstitution after alpha-beta-depleted transplantation in children. The TCRbeta library incorporated unique molecular identifiers. From the PCR reads, TCRdb called clonotypes with MiXCR, one entry per CDR3 protein. The sample contains about 610,000 distinct CDR3 sequences, roughly a tenth of which appear only once. Looked up from germline, CDR1 is LNHDA and CDR2 is SQIVND (reference sequence). The CDR3 spans 14 residues. V lost 3 bases to trimming and J lost 5 bases, with 14 bases between them. This material consisted of PBMCs from the stem cell graft donor, taken from the stem cell graft. This chain joins TRBV19 and TRBJ2-7; D is ambiguous. The clonotype was recovered from a human donor who donated a stem cell graft to a child with acute myeloid leukemia. The CDR3, as DNA: TGTGCCAGTAGTATTGGGATAAGACCCCACGAGCAGTACTTC. It is translated as CASSIGIRPHEQYF.